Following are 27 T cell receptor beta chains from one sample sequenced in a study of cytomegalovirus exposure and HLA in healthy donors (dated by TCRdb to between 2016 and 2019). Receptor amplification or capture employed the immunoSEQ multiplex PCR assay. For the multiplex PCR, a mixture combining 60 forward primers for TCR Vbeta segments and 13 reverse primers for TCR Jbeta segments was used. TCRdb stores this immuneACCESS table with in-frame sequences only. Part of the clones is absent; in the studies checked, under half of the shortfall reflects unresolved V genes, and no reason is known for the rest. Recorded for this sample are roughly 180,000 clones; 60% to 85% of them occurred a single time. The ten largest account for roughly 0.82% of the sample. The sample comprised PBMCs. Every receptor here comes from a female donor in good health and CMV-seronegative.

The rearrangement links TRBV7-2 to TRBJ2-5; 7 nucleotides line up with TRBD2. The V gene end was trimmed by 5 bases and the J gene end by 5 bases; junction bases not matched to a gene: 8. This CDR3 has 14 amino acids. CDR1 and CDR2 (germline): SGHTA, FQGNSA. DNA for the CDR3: TGTGCCAGCAGCCTGGGGGGGGGTGCGGAGACCCAGTACTTC. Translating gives CASSLGGGAETQYF.

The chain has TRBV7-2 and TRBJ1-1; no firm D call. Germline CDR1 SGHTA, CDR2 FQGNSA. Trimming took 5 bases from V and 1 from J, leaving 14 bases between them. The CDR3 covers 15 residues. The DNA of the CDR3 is TGTGCCAGCAGCCGCGACGGGGTTTCGAACACTGAAGCTTTCTTT. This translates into CASSRDGVSNTEAFF.

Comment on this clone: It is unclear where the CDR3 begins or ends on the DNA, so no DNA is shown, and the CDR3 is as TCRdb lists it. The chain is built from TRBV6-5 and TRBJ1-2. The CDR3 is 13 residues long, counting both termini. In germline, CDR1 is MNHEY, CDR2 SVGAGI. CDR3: CASSSSVLYGYTF.

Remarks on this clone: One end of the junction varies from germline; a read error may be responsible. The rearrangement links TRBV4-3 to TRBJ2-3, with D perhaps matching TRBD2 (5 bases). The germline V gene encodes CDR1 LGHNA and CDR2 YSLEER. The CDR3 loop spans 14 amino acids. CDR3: CASRQDGPGDTQYF. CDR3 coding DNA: TGCGCCAGCAGGCAAGATGGCCCGGGGGATACGCAGTATTTT.

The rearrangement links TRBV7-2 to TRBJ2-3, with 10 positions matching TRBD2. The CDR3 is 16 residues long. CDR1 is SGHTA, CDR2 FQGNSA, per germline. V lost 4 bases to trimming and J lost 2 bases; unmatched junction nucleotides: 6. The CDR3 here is CASSSLAGGFTDTQYF. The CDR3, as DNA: TGTGCCAGCAGCTCGTTAGCGGGGGGATTCACAGATACGCAGTATTTT.

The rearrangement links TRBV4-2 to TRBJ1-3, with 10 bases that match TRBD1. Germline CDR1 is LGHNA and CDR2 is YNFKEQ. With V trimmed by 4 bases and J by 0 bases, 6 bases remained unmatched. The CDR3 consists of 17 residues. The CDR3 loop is CASSPGDRGLSGNTIYF. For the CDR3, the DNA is TGTGCCAGCAGCCCGGGGGACAGGGGCCTCTCTGGAAACACCATATATTTT.

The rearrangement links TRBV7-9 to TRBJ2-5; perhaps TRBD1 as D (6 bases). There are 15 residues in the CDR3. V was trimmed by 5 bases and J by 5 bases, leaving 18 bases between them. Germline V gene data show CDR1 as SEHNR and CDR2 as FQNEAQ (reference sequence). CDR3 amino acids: CASSLIQGIAETQYF. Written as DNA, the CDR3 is TGTGCCAGCAGCCTCATACAGGGAATTGCGGAGACCCAGTACTTC.

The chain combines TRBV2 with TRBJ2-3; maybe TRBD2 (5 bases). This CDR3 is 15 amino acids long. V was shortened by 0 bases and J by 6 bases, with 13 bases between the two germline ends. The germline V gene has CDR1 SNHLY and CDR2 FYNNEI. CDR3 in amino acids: CASSEARPSQDTQYF. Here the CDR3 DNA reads TGTGCCAGCAGTGAAGCCCGCCCTAGCCAGGATACGCAGTATTTT.

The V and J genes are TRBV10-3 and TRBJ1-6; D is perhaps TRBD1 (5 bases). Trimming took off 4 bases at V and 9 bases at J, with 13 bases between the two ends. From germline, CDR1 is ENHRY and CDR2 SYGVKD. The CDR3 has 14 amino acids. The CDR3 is CAISADRWRSPLHF. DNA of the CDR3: TGTGCCATCAGTGCCGACAGATGGCGTTCACCCCTCCACTTT.

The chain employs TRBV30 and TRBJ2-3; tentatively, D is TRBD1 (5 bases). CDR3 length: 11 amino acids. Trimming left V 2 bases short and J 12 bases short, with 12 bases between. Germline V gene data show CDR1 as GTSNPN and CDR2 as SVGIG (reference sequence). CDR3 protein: CAWSPQQGQYF. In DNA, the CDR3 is TGTGCCTGGAGTCCCCAGCAGGGTCAGTATTTT. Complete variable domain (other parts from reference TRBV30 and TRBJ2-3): SQTIHQWPATLVQPVGSPLSLECTVEGTSNPNLYWYRQAAGRGLQLLFYSVGIGQISSEVPQNLSASRPQDRQFILSSKKLLLSDSGFYLCAWSPQQGQYFGPGTRLTVL.

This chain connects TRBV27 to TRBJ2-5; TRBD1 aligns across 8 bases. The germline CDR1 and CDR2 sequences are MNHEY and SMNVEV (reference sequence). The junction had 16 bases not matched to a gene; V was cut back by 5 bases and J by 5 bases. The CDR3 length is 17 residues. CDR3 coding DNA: TGTGCCAGCAGTCCACGGACAGGGTCCCTCGTCCCGGAGACCCAGTACTTC. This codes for CASSPRTGSLVPETQYF.

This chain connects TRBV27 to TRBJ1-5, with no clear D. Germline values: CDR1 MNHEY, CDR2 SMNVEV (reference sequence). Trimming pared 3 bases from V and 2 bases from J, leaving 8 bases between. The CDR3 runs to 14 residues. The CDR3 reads CASSFREGNQPQHF. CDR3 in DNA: TGTGCCAGCAGTTTTCGGGAGGGCAATCAGCCCCAGCATTTT.

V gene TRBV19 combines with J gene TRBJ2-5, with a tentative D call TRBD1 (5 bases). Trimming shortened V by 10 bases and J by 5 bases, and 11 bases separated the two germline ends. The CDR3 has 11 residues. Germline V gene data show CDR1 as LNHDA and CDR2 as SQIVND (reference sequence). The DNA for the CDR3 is TGTGCCACGTCACCAGGGGAGACCCAGTACTTC. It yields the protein CATSPGETQYF. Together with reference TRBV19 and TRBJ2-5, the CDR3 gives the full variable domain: DGGITQSPKYLFRKEGQNVTLSCEQNLNHDAMYWYRQDPGQGLRLIYYSQIVNDFQKGDIAEGYSVSREKKESFPLTVTSAQKNPTAFYLCATSPGETQYFGPGTRLLVL.

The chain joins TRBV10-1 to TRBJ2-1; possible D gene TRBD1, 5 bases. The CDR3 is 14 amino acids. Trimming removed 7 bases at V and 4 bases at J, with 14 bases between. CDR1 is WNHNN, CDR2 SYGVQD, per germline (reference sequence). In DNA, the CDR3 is TGCGCCAGCATCGACAGACGGCAATACAATGAGCAGTTCTTC. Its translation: CASIDRRQYNEQFF.

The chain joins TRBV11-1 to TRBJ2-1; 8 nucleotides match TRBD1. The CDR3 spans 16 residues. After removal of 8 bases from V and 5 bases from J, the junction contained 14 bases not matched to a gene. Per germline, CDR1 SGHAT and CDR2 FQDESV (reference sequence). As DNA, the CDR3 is TGTGCCAGCCGATTTCGCCGACAGGGGAGTAACAATGAGCAGTTCTTC. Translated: CASRFRRQGSNNEQFF.

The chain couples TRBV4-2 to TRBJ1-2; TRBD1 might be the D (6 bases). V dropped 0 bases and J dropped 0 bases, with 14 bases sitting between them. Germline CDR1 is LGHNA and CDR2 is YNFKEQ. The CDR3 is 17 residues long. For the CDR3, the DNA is TGTGCCAGCAGCCAAGATAGAGTCAGGGGAGCTAACTATGGCTACACCTTC. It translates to CASSQDRVRGANYGYTF.

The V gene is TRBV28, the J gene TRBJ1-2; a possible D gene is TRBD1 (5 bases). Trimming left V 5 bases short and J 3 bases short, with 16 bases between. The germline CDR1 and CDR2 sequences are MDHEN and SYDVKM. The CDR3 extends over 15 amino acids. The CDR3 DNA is TGTGCCAGCAGTATCATCCAGGGTGGAGACTATGGCTACACCTTC. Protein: CASSIIQGGDYGYTF.

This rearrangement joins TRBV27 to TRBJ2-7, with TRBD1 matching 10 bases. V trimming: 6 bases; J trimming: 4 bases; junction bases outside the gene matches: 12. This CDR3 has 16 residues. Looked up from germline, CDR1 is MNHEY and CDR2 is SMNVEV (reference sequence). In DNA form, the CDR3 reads TGTGCCAGCAGATCAGGCACGGGACAGGGGACGTACGAGCAGTACTTC. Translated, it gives CASRSGTGQGTYEQYF.

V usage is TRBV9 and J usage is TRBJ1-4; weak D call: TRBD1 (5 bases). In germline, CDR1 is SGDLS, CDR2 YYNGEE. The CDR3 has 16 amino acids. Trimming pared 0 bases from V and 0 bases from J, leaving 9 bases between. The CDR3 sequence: CASSVALTATNEKLFF. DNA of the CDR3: TGTGCCAGCAGCGTAGCTTTGACAGCAACTAATGAAAAACTGTTTTTT.

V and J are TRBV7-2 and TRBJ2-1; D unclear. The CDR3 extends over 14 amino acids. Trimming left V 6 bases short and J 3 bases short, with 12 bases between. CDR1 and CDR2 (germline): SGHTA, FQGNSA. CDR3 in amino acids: CASRERGNYNEQFF. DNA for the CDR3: TGTGCCAGCAGAGAGAGAGGCAACTACAATGAGCAGTTCTTC.

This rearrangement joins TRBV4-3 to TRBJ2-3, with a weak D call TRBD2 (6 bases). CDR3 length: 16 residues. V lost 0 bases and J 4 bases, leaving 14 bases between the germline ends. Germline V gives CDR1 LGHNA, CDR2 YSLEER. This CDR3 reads CASSQDPSSGADTQYF. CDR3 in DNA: TGCGCCAGCAGCCAAGATCCCTCCTCGGGAGCAGATACGCAGTATTTT.

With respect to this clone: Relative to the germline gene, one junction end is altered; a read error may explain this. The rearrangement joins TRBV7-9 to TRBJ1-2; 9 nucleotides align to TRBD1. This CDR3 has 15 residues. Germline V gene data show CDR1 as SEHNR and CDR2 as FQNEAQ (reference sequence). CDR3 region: CSSSRWTGDNYGYTF. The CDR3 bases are TGTTCCAGCAGCCGCTGGACAGGGGACAACTATGGCTACACCTTC.

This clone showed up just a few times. The CDR3 nucleotides read TGTGCCATCAGGGAAGCAGGGTCAGATACGCAGTATTTT. Amino acid sequence: CAIREAGSDTQYF. The chain combines TRBV10-3 with TRBJ2-3; D possibly corresponds to TRBD1 (5 bases). The length of the CDR3 is 13 residues. V lost 6 bases, J lost 4 bases, and 11 bases lay in between. The V gene's germline CDR1 is ENHRY and CDR2 SYGVKD.

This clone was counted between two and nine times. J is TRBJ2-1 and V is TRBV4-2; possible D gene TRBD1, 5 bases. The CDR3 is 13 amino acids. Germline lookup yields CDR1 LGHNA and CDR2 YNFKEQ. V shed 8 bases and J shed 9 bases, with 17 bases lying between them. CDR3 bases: TGTGCCAGCTTGGGGCATTCATCAGTTGAGCAGTTCTTC. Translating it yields CASLGHSSVEQFF.

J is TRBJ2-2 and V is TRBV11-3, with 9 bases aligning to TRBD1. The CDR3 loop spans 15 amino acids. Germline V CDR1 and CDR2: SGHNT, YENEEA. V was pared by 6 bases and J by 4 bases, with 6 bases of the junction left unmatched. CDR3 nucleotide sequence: TGTGCCAGCAGAGCCGGGACAGGGCCCACCGGGGAGCTGTTTTTT. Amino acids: CASRAGTGPTGELFF.

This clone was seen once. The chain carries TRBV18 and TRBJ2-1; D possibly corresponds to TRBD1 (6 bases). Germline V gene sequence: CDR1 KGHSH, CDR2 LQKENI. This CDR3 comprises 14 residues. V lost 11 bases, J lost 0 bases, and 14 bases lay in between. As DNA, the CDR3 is TGTGCCGCTTGGGGGCAGAGCTCCTACAATGAGCAGTTCTTC. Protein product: CAAWGQSSYNEQFF.

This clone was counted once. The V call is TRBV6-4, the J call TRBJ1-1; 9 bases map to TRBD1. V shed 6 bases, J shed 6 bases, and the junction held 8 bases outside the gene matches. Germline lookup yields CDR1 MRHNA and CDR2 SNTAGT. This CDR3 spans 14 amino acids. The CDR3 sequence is CASSATGGPAEAFF. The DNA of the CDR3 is TGTGCCAGCAGCGCCACAGGGGGCCCAGCTGAAGCTTTCTTT.